The T cell receptor (beta chain) described here comes from a study of blood T cell repertoires in COVID-19. Study-level information: Donors in the United States, Italy and Spain gave samples during acute or convalescent COVID-19. PBMCs, B-cell-depleted T cells, or T cells provided the cDNA or gDNA that made up the material.

In the authors' workflow: Amplified reference gene primers provided the basis for estimating nucleated cell counts. The repertoire was sequenced with immunoSEQ multiplex PCR; TCRdb's copy has only in-frame clones and lacks some. The V and J calls and the clone size are those of that table, but D and trimming were determined from the DNA. The sample includes 72,000 or so clones, more than 75% seen only once; the top ten take around 12%. This CDR3 contains 15 residues. The germline V gene has CDR1 SEHNR and CDR2 FQNEAQ (reference sequence). J was trimmed by 1 base and V by 1 base; bases with no gene match: 2.

The source material was peripheral blood. The TCR sequence derives from a woman in her sixties or seventies with acute or convalescent COVID-19. The chain joins TRBV7-9 to TRBJ1-1; 8 nucleotides match TRBD1. CDR3 bases: TGTGCCAGCAGCTTAGGGGGGACAGGGAACACTGAAGCTTTCTTT. Its protein product is CASSLGGTGNTEAFF.